Reported below is one T cell receptor beta chain. The TCR beta repertoire was assessed by survey-level immunoSEQ sequencing. Profiled with immunoSEQ multiplex PCR; TCRdb holds only in-frame clones, not every one. The sample has approximately 50,000 clones; 85% to 95% are singletons. Germline V gene sequence: CDR1 LGHNA, CDR2 YSLEER. This CDR3 region has 15 residues. The germline V and J ends were trimmed by 1 base and 4 bases, with 11 bases remaining between them. The sequence was obtained from a man aged 35 to 55 with rheumatoid arthritis. This chain connects TRBV4-3 to TRBJ2-1, with a possible D match to TRBD2 (6 bases). Sequenced sample: PBMCs. In nucleotides, the CDR3 is TGCGCCAGCAGCCAAGTTCTAGCGCCGTACAATGAGCAGTTCTTC. It encodes CASSQVLAPYNEQFF.